This TCR beta chain originates from a study of blood T cell repertoires in COVID-19. Germline V CDR1 and CDR2: LGHDT, YNNKEL (reference sequence). The CDR3 runs to 12 residues. V was cut by 2 bases and J by 7 bases, with 8 bases left in between. Sequencing used immunoSEQ multiplex PCR; TCRdb keeps in-frame clones, though not all of them. The data hold some 200,000 clones, with approximately 80% observed a single time. Sequencing input: PBMCs or T cells enriched from blood (not recorded which). The chain recombines TRBV3-1 (or the pseudogene TRBV3-2) with TRBJ1-2; D not resolved. The sequence was obtained from a woman in her thirties or forties with acute COVID-19. The CDR3 here is CASSQSGGGYTF. The CDR3 DNA reads as TGTGCCAGCAGCCAATCTGGCGGTGGCTACACCTTC.